This T cell receptor (beta chain) was sequenced in a study of OX40 agonist ivuxolimab in advanced cancers. Study-wide background: Patients enrolled in dose escalation were diagnosed with hepatocellular carcinoma, melanoma, renal cell or head and neck cancer.

Per germline, CDR1 MDHEN and CDR2 SYDVKM. V shed 5 bases and J 8 bases; nucleotides not matched to a gene: 3. The CDR3 contains 14 residues. Assay used: immunoSEQ multiplex PCR; TCRdb lists only in-frame clones, some missing. Altogether 85,000 to 100,000 clones are present, about 90% being singletons, with the ten largest covering approximately 0.8%. Sequenced material: CD4+ or CD8+ T cells sorted from blood, taken in a trial of the OX40 agonist ivuxolimab. The V and J genes are TRBV28 and TRBJ2-1; 13 positions match TRBD2. This receptor was identified in an adult with an advanced solid tumor such as melanoma, head and neck, liver or kidney cancer. CDR3 in DNA: TGTGCCAGCAGTGGGGGGACTAGCGGGGATGAGCAGTTCTTC. This gives the protein CASSGGTSGDEQFF.